This note documents a single T cell receptor beta chain sequence. Noted treatment: oral pan-JAK inhibitor, 5-10 mg twice daily. This sample is part of a study of CD8+ T cells in alopecia areata. cDNA prepared by RNA extraction and subsequent reverse transcription served as the template for sequencing. Method: immunoSEQ multiplex PCR; TCRdb's copy keeps in-frame clones and lacks some. The sample lists some 190,000 clones; approximately 49% were seen once. The CDR3 has 14 residues. Germline V gene sequence: CDR1 SEHNR, CDR2 FQNEAQ (reference sequence). V was cut by 1 base and J by 4 bases, with 9 bases left in between.

The specimen comprised CD8+ T cells sorted from blood, sampled at approximately week 51, from a patient treated with tofacitinib. The chain carries TRBV7-9 and TRBJ2-3; unclear D gene. The TCR originated in a human donor with alopecia areata. The CDR3 is CASSLVPSSDTQYF. Written as DNA, the CDR3 is TGTGCCAGCAGCTTAGTCCCTAGTTCAGATACGCAGTATTTT.